This TCR beta chain was identified in a study of T cells in localized non-small cell lung cancer. Here immunoSEQ multiplex PCR was the method, and the copy in TCRdb shows in-frame clones only, minus some. Among approximately 150,000 clones listed, more than 70% were seen once. Study outcomes and limitations: In adjacent lung, a median roughly 60 of the top 100 tumor clones were found. Tumor trailed uninvolved adjacent lung in T cell clonality, which peaked there.

Germline assignment: CDR1 WNHNN and CDR2 SYGVQD (reference sequence). This CDR3 has 14 amino acids. The V gene lost 6 bases and the J gene lost 3 bases, with 11 bases spanning the gap. A note on this clone: Its antigen is undetermined.

The origin of this receptor is a female donor of 60 years or more with stage I lung adenocarcinoma. The sample in question was peripheral blood, obtained before any cancer treatment. V and J are TRBV10-1 and TRBJ2-2; D might be TRBD2 (6 bases). The CDR3 DNA reads TGCGCCAGCAGAGGGGAGGCGCACACCGGGGAGCTGTTTTTT. This sequence encodes CASRGEAHTGELFF.